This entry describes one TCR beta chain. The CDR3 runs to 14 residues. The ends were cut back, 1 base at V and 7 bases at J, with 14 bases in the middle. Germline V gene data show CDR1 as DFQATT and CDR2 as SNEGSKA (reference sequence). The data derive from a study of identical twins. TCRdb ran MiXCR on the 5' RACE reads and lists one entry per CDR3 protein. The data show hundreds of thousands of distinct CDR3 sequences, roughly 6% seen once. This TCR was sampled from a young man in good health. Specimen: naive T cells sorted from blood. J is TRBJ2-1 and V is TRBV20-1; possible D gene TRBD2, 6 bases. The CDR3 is CSARVGGGPNEQFF. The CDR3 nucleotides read TGCAGTGCTAGAGTGGGAGGAGGACCGAATGAGCAGTTCTTC.